These 6 T cell receptor beta chains originate from one sample sequenced in a study of T cells in Graves' hyperthyroidism and ophthalmopathy. It was RNA transcripts that yielded the amplified TCR beta CDR3 regions. The TCR CDR3 first-round RT-PCR relied on the HTBI primer set. Via MiXCR, TCRdb re-called the multiplex PCR reads, giving one row per CDR3 protein. The table has hundreds of thousands of distinct CDR3 sequences, approximately 14% seen once. The sequencing input was blood. Source of these receptors: a young woman with Graves' hyperthyroidism.

This clonotype was seen only a few times. The chain employs TRBV7-2 and TRBJ2-3, with 10 positions matching TRBD2. The CDR3 runs 17 residues. Trimming removed 0 bases from V and 2 bases from J; junction bases left unmatched: 5. CDR1 and CDR2 (germline): SGHTA, FQGNSA. CDR3 sequence (DNA): TGTGCCAGCAGCTTAGCGGGGACTAGCGTCCACACAGATACGCAGTATTTT. Protein sequence: CASSLAGTSVHTDTQYF.

The J gene is TRBJ2-2, the V gene TRBV13; D is uncertain. The CDR3 totals 15 residues. The ends were cut back, 5 bases at V and 4 bases at J, with 14 bases in the middle. Germline V gene lookup returns CDR1 PRHDT and CDR2 FYEKMQ (reference sequence). CDR3 bases: TGTGCCAGCAGCCCGGCTAGGCTGGGCACCGGGGAGCTGTTTTTT. Protein: CASSPARLGTGELFF. The full variable domain, in which reference TRBV13 and TRBJ2-2 provide the parts outside the CDR3, is AAGVIQSPRHLIKEKRETATLKCYPIPRHDTVYWYQQGPGQDPQFLISFYEKMQSDKGSIPDRFSAQQFSDYHSELNMSSLELGDSALYFCASSPARLGTGELFFGEGSRLTVL.

This clonotype came up many times. The rearrangement links TRBV28 to TRBJ1-2; 7 positions agree with TRBD1. From germline, CDR1 is MDHEN and CDR2 SYDVKM. This CDR3 spans 13 amino acids. V lost 5 bases and J lost 5; bases outside the gene matches: 5. The CDR3 sequence: CASSPSQGYGYTF. The CDR3 DNA sequence: TGTGCCAGCAGTCCCTCACAGGGGTATGGCTACACCTTC.

V gene TRBV12-3 or TRBV12-4 combines with J gene TRBJ1-3, with D tentatively TRBD1 (5 bases). V shed 3 bases and J shed 0 bases, with 12 bases lying between them. This CDR3 has 16 residues. CDR3 protein: CASSFTKGRSGNTIYF. The CDR3 DNA reads TGTGCCAGCAGTTTTACGAAGGGGCGCTCTGGAAACACCATATATTTT.

In its sample, this clonotype was seen many times. This sequence joins TRBV7-9 and TRBJ2-7, with TRBD1 matching over 9 bases. Germline loops: CDR1 SEHNR, CDR2 FQNEAQ (reference sequence). The CDR3 totals 16 residues. V lost 2 bases to trimming and J lost 5 bases; unmatched junction nucleotides: 10. For the CDR3, the DNA is TGTGCCAGCAGCTTATCCCCCGGGACAGGGTACGACGAGCAGTACTTC. Protein sequence: CASSLSPGTGYDEQYF.

The chain couples TRBV28 to TRBJ2-5; 7 positions match TRBD1. Trimming at V came to 6 bases and at J to 0 bases, leaving 10 bases not matched to a gene. Looked up from germline, CDR1 is MDHEN and CDR2 is SYDVKM. The CDR3 consists of 16 residues. The CDR3, as DNA: TGTGCCAGCAGCGATTCCGGGACAGCGAACCAAGAGACCCAGTACTTC. It encodes CASSDSGTANQETQYF.